Shown below are 9 T cell receptor beta chains from a single sample sequenced in a study of beta chain features in type 1 diabetes. Investigators reverse transcribed all isolated RNA, so they sequenced expressed TCRB transcripts. Repertoires were generated with immunoSEQ multiplex PCR, while TCRdb's copy carries only in-frame clones and drops some. The data show 300,000 to 450,000 clones, with over 9.5% seen just once and 0.015% to 0.02% held by the top ten. Material for sequencing was naive CD4+ T cells from blood. Source of these receptors: a man aged 18 to 30 in good health.

The chain is built from TRBV5-1 and TRBJ2-2, with 9 bases matching TRBD1. CDR3 size: 16 residues. CDR1 and CDR2 (germline): SGHRS, YFSETQ. V dropped 6 bases and J dropped 1; count of bases not matched to a gene: 7. In nucleotides, the CDR3 is TGCGCCAGCACCCAACCGGGACAGGGGAACACCGGGGAGCTGTTTTTT. This translates into CASTQPGQGNTGELFF.

This clone came up a few times. The chain employs TRBV28 and TRBJ2-7, with 11 bases identical to TRBD2. The CDR3 is 15 amino acids. V lost 6 bases, J lost 1 base, and 5 bases stayed unmatched. Germline values: CDR1 MDHEN, CDR2 SYDVKM. In DNA, the CDR3 is TGTGCCAGCAGACTTAGCGGGGGGGCATCCTACGAGCAGTACTTC. It yields the protein CASRLSGGASYEQYF.

The chain is built from TRBV7-9 and TRBJ2-7; 7 bases are shared with TRBD1. The CDR3 has 15 amino acids. The ends lost 1 base at V and 5 bases at J; junction bases unmatched: 8. Looked up from germline, CDR1 is SEHNR and CDR2 is FQNEAQ (reference sequence). The CDR3 DNA is TGTGCCAGCAGCTTAGGCCAGGGGGTGGGGAACGAGCAGTACTTC. This codes for CASSLGQGVGNEQYF.

The J gene is TRBJ2-2, the V gene TRBV13; 9 positions match TRBD2. The CDR3 has 17 amino acids. Germline-derived CDR1 and CDR2 are PRHDT and FYEKMQ (reference sequence). J lost 1 base, V lost 0 bases, and 3 bases had no gene match. As DNA, the CDR3 is TGTGCCAGCAGCTTAGGGACTAGCGGAAGGAACACCGGGGAGCTGTTTTTT. Its translation is CASSLGTSGRNTGELFF.

This clone occurred once. The chain uses TRBV28 and TRBJ1-1, with D unclear. V dropped 8 bases and J dropped 0 bases, with 13 bases sitting between them. The germline CDR1 and CDR2 sequences are MDHEN and SYDVKM. The length of the CDR3 is 14 residues. The DNA for the CDR3 is TGTGCCAGCTCGAGGACTTATATGAACACTGAAGCTTTCTTT. It translates to CASSRTYMNTEAFF. Supplemented by reference TRBV28 and TRBJ1-1, the full variable domain reads DVKVTQSSRYLVKRTGEKVFLECVQDMDHENMFWYRQDPGLGLRLIYFSYDVKMKEKGDIPEGYSVSREKKERFSLILESASTNQTSMYLCASSRTYMNTEAFFGQGTRLTVV.

This clone was counted only a few times. CDR3 amino acids: CASRGQPNTGELFF. The CDR3 DNA is TGTGCCAGCAGAGGACAACCGAACACCGGGGAGCTGTTTTTT. V and J are TRBV6-4 and TRBJ2-2, with D possibly matching TRBD1 (5 bases). The CDR3 runs to 14 residues. Germline lookup yields CDR1 MRHNA and CDR2 SNTAGT. The ends were cut back, 6 bases at V and 0 bases at J, with 8 bases in the middle.

This clone occurred many times. V is TRBV9 and J is TRBJ1-2, with D maybe TRBD1 (5 bases). Trimming took 7 bases from V and 4 from J, leaving 8 bases between them. The CDR3 is 11 amino acids. The germline V gene encodes CDR1 SGDLS and CDR2 YYNGEE. CDR3 region: CASGAGYGYTF. The CDR3 nucleotides read TGTGCCAGCGGGGCAGGCTATGGCTACACCTTC.

This clone was observed a handful of times. The rearrangement uses TRBV7-2 and TRBJ2-2, with TRBD1 matching 10 bases. CDR3 length equals 17 residues. The V and J ends lost 4 bases and 6 bases, in that order; junction bases with no gene match: 11. CDR1 and CDR2 from the germline V gene are SGHTA and FQGNSA. CDR3 region: CASSWKTPGTGAGELFF. The CDR3 DNA follows: TGTGCCAGCAGCTGGAAAACCCCCGGGACAGGGGCCGGGGAGCTGTTTTTT. The entire variable domain, with the rest obtained from reference TRBV7-2 and TRBJ2-2, is as follows: GAGVSQSPSNKVTEKGKDVELRCDPISGHTALYWYRQSLGQGLEFLIYFQGNSAPDKSGLPSDRFSAERTGGSVSTLTIQRTQQEDSAVYLCASSWKTPGTGAGELFFGEGSRLTVL.

The rearrangement uses TRBV5-1 and TRBJ2-7; the match to TRBD1 covers 8 bases. This CDR3 region has 15 residues. Trimming cost V 4 bases and J 2 bases; bases outside gene matches: 8. Germline V gene lookup returns CDR1 SGHRS and CDR2 YFSETQ. The DNA for the CDR3 is TGCGCCAGCAGCAGGGGACAGGTCGTCACCTACGAGCAGTACTTC. Translating gives CASSRGQVVTYEQYF.